In this sample, the clone carrying this TCR beta chain turned up many times. The investigators amplified TCR beta CDR3 regions from RNA transcripts. The HTBI primer set served for first-round RT-PCR of the TCR CDR3. Each CDR3 protein gets one entry after TCRdb re-called the multiplex PCR reads with MiXCR. Here the sample spans some 500,000 distinct CDR3 sequences, approximately 25% being singletons. These data are taken from a study of T cells in Graves' hyperthyroidism and ophthalmopathy. The authors obtained PBMCs from 9 to 10 ml of fresh peripheral blood. Germline V gives CDR1 MGHDK, CDR2 SYGVNS. Trimming shortened V by 4 bases and J by 0 bases, and 12 bases separated the two germline ends. CDR3 length equals 16 residues.

The chain has TRBV25-1 and TRBJ2-2; tentatively, D is TRBD2 (5 bases). This TCR derives from a woman aged 25 to 39 with Graves' ophthalmopathy. The sample comprised blood. For the CDR3, the DNA is TGTGCCAGCAGTGGATATGAGGGATCGAACACCGGGGAGCTGTTTTTT. This sequence encodes CASSGYEGSNTGELFF.